This T cell receptor beta chain was identified in a study of cytomegalovirus exposure and HLA in healthy donors. Overall study findings and caveats: Several top significant clusters appeared, in a later analysis, to be linked to common viral pathogens. In presence/absence analyses, roughly uniform sequencing depth across donors was assumed. Diagnosis of cytomegalovirus status made by the classifier reportedly showed high specificity and sensitivity.

V was shortened by 4 bases and J by 1 base, with 17 bases between the two germline ends. The CDR3 loop spans 18 amino acids. Per the germline V gene, CDR1 is MGHRA and CDR2 is YSYEKL. Though probably carrying unrecorded immune exposures, donors were nominally healthy at sampling. This clone turned up a few times. Its matching antigen is unknown. Use of 60 Vbeta and 13 Jbeta primers characterized the PCR. Assay used: immunoSEQ multiplex PCR; TCRdb lists only in-frame clones, some missing. The sample consists of 140,000 to 150,000 clones, 75% of them appearing once. V is TRBV4-1 and J is TRBJ1-6; D ambiguous. Sequenced input: PBMCs. The sequence was collected from a man in his thirties or forties in good health and CMV-seronegative. The CDR3 loop is CASSRQRRESSYNSPLHF. For the CDR3, the DNA is TGCGCCAGCAGCCGCCAGCGGCGGGAGTCGTCCTATAATTCACCCCTCCACTTT.